This entry describes one T cell receptor (beta chain). Its specificity is not known. This entry is derived from a study of breast tumors, draining lymph nodes, adjacent tissues. Study-wide results and caveats: Most tumor T cells seemingly derive from lymph node, then expand in tumor. Tumor repertoires ranked between lymph nodes and nontumor tissue in diversity, with V and J gene preferences. Tumor and nontumor repertoires were significantly more similar in luminal-like than in basal-like breast cancer.

From the multiplex PCR reads, TCRdb called clonotypes with MiXCR, one entry per CDR3 protein. The data show over 150,000 distinct CDR3 sequences, roughly 30% seen once. Samples came from axillary lymph nodes draining the breast cancer. What was sequenced was axillary lymph node tissue. The TCR was taken from a female donor with breast cancer. Some clones in this sample may be carry-over from other donors' samples.

Here the CDR3 reads CASSLGGPTLNNEQYF. CDR3 nucleotides: TGTGCCAGCAGCTTGGGGGGGCCTACACTTAACAACGAGCAGTACTTC. The chain is built from TRBV5-4 and TRBJ2-7, with D possibly TRBD1 on 6 matching bases. Trimming shortened V by 0 bases and J by 5 bases, and 18 bases separated the two germline ends. CDR3 length: 16 amino acids. Looked up from germline, CDR1 is SGHNT and CDR2 is YYREEE (reference sequence).